These T cell receptor beta chains were read from a single sample in a study of T cell responses to AZD1222 COVID-19 vaccine. Here immunoSEQ multiplex PCR was the method, and the copy in TCRdb shows in-frame clones only, minus some. The sample records 82,000 or so clones, more than 90% being singletons. Sequencing was performed on peripheral blood, taken on day 0 of AZD1222 vaccination. All receptors derive from an adult in good health. CDR3s leave out the opening cysteine and the closing phenylalanine or tryptophan. Size is stated for part of the rows, as once, few or many counts, or as a class when the clone is expanded.

.,TRBV7-6,TRBJ1-2,ASSSGQTINYGYT
.,TRBV7-2,TRBJ2-1,ASRRGLAGAYNEQF
once,TRBV3-1/TRBV3-2,TRBJ1-6,ASSQSGGQGNSPLH
.,TRBV10-1,TRBJ1-2,ASKVGRTSTNYGYT
.,TRBV18,TRBJ1-5,ASSSGTDQPQH
few,TRBV21-1,TRBJ1-1,ASSNCWFLNTEAF
.,TRBV12-3/TRBV12-4,TRBJ1-2,ASSSDRVYGYT
.,TRBV15,TRBJ1-1,ATSLFRGEAF
.,TRBV4-1,TRBJ2-7,ASSQHRDSIQPY
once,TRBV7-3,TRBJ1-4,ASSRSEHEKLF
once,TRBV5-1,TRBJ1-1,ASSLGVIADNTEAF
.,TRBV28,TRBJ1-4,ASSLLAAANEKLF
.,TRBV6-2/TRBV6-3,TRBJ2-7,ASSYDRFEQY
.,TRBV10-3,TRBJ2-1,AISTGQTKYNEQF
.,TRBV5-4,TRBJ2-1,ASSSLGTSGYNEQF
.,TRBV18,TRBJ2-1,ASSPGTGLYNEQF
.,TRBV2,TRBJ2-7,ASKRTGSSYEQY
.,TRBV15,TRBJ1-5,ATSRDAGRHQPQH
.,TRBV23-1,TRBJ1-2,ASSQSGTGANGYT
.,TRBV19,TRBJ2-1,ASKPSGGAFWNEQF
.,TRBV27,TRBJ1-1,ASRPDRGREAF
.,TRBV6-1,TRBJ1-1,ASSEGGGPPLRTEAF
.,TRBV5-5,TRBJ1-1,ASSFRPNTEAF
once,TRBV6-2/TRBV6-3,TRBJ2-3,ASSYFQEGARATQY
.,TRBV5-6,TRBJ2-3,ASSLDVRGSSDTQY
.,TRBV3-1/TRBV3-2,TRBJ2-3,ASSQNTQGGTDTQY
once,TRBV3-1/TRBV3-2,TRBJ1-2,ASSQDGTSYNYGYT
.,TRBV3-1/TRBV3-2,TRBJ1-4,ASSQSRVSEKLF
.,TRBV5-1,TRBJ2-1,ASSFSQGGGASNEQF
.,TRBV3-1/TRBV3-2,TRBJ2-6,ASSQKGWTDMPAGANVLT
.,TRBV2,TRBJ2-5,ASRGLGETQY
.,TRBV19,TRBJ1-1,ASSIYQLGRNTEAF
.,TRBV2,TRBJ1-5,ASSSGTEAYQPQH